The 26 T cell receptor beta chains below come from one sample, sequenced in a study of blood T cell repertoires in COVID-19 (TCRdb year 2020). The library relied on the immunoSEQ multiplex PCR assay. What TCRdb holds here is the immuneACCESS table cut down to in-frame rearrangements. Part of the clones is not present; checked against another copy, under half of the missing clones reflect an unresolved V gene, and the others are unexplained. This sample comprises around 37,000 clones, roughly 84% of them detected only once. The top ten clonotypes cover over 1.5% of the sample. The sequencing sample was made of peripheral blood. Receptor source: a man aged 60-69 years with COVID-19, enrolled during active disease.

The rearrangement links TRBV11-2 to TRBJ1-1; the D gene is possibly TRBD1 (5 bases). The ends were cut back, 3 bases at V and 1 base at J, with 6 bases in the middle. Germline V lookup: CDR1 SGHAT, CDR2 FQNNGV. The CDR3 runs 13 residues. This chain's CDR3 is CASSFGQNTEAFF. The CDR3 DNA reads as TGTGCCAGCAGCTTCGGACAGAACACTGAAGCTTTCTTT.

The rearrangement uses TRBV28 and TRBJ1-5; possibly TRBD1 for D (5 bases). The V gene lost 7 bases and the J gene lost 4 bases, with 23 bases spanning the gap. The CDR3 runs to 17 residues. From germline, CDR1 is MDHEN and CDR2 SYDVKM. DNA for the CDR3: TGTGCCAGCACTCTCACTCGGGGGACGTCGCGGAATCAGCCCCAGCATTTT. This encodes CASTLTRGTSRNQPQHF.

The genes are TRBV5-4 and TRBJ2-1; TRBD2 matches at 7 bases. V lost 10 bases to trimming and J lost 5 bases; unmatched junction nucleotides: 9. This CDR3 region has 13 residues. The germline CDR1 and CDR2 sequences are SGHNT and YYREEE (reference sequence). The CDR3 protein is CAWRLAGNNEQFF. In DNA form, the CDR3 reads TGTGCCTGGAGACTAGCCGGAAACAATGAGCAGTTCTTC. The whole variable domain, remainder taken from reference TRBV5-4 and TRBJ2-1, is ETGVTQSPTHLIKTRGQQVTLRCSSQSGHNTVSWYQQALGQGPQFIFQYYREEENGRGNFPPRFSGLQFPNYSSELNVNALELDDSALYLCAWRLAGNNEQFFGPGTRLTVL.

This clone was detected once. V is TRBV19 and J is TRBJ1-5; the D is unclear. Germline V CDR1 and CDR2: LNHDA, SQIVND (reference sequence). V gave up 5 bases and J gave up 4 bases, with 6 bases separating them. The CDR3 length is 12 residues. CDR3 DNA: TGTGCCAGTAGTTTCCTGAATCAGCCCCAGCATTTT. Its protein product is CASSFLNQPQHF.

This chain joins TRBV11-2 and TRBJ2-5; 7 bases are shared with TRBD1. In germline, CDR1 is SGHAT, CDR2 FQNNGV. J lost 2 bases, V lost 7 bases, and 4 bases had no gene match. The CDR3 spans 13 residues. The CDR3 region has the DNA TGTGCCAGCACTCGGGACAGACAAGAGACCCAGTACTTC. Translation: CASTRDRQETQYF.

The rearrangement joins TRBV7-2 to TRBJ1-2; 11 bases fit TRBD1. Trimming took 4 bases from V and 4 from J; bases not matched to a gene: 5. Germline CDR1 is SGHTA and CDR2 is FQGNSA. The CDR3 spans 15 residues. The CDR3 sequence: CASSYGQGAGYGYTF. CDR3 nucleotide sequence: TGTGCCAGCAGCTACGGACAGGGGGCTGGCTATGGCTACACCTTC.

The J gene is TRBJ1-4, the V gene TRBV5-5; the match to TRBD1 covers 7 bases. Germline lookup yields CDR1 SGHKS and CDR2 YYEKEE (reference sequence). V trimming: 9 bases; J trimming: 7 bases; junction bases outside the gene matches: 9. This CDR3 spans 13 amino acids. The CDR3 loop reads CANKGQPSEKLFF. The CDR3 nucleotides are TGTGCCAATAAGGGACAGCCAAGTGAAAAACTGTTTTTT.

This rearrangement joins TRBV28 to TRBJ2-7; 7 bases align to TRBD2. This CDR3 region has 15 residues. J was trimmed by 2 bases and V by 7 bases; bases with no gene match: 11. The germline V gene has CDR1 MDHEN and CDR2 SYDVKM. CDR3 DNA: TGTGCCAGCACCAATACCGGGACTAACCCCTACGAGCAGTACTTC. Translating gives CASTNTGTNPYEQYF.

The chain employs TRBV2 and TRBJ2-1; a weak D match, TRBD1 (6 bases). Germline V CDR1 and CDR2: SNHLY, FYNNEI. The CDR3 totals 13 residues. V was pared by 5 bases and J by 9 bases, with 14 bases between. The CDR3 nucleotides read TGTGCCAGCAGTCTACAGGGTTATAGTGAGCAGTTCTTC. Translating it yields CASSLQGYSEQFF. Complete variable domain (other parts from reference TRBV2 and TRBJ2-1): EPEVTQTPSHQVTQMGQEVILRCVPISNHLYFYWYRQILGQKVEFLVSFYNNEISEKSEIFDDQFSVERPDGSNFTLKIRSTKLEDSAMYFCASSLQGYSEQFFGPGTRLTVL.

The chain joins TRBV10-2 to TRBJ1-3; D perhaps matches TRBD1 (6 bases). V was pared by 7 bases and J by 4 bases, with 11 bases between. The CDR3 length is 13 residues. CDR1 WSHSY and CDR2 SAAADI come from the germline V gene. The CDR3 sequence is CASTTDRGNTIYF. CDR3 nucleotides: TGCGCCAGCACCACAGACAGGGGAAACACCATATATTTT.

The gene calls are TRBV7-3 and TRBJ1-1; TRBD1 agrees at 7 bases. The germline V gene encodes CDR1 SGHTA and CDR2 FQGTGA. The CDR3 totals 15 residues. With V trimmed by 5 bases and J by 5 bases, 11 bases remained unmatched. The chain's CDR3 is CASSPTGDRSTEAFF. The CDR3 DNA sequence: TGTGCCAGCAGCCCCACAGGGGACCGAAGTACTGAAGCTTTCTTT.

V is TRBV28 and J is TRBJ1-5; no definite D call. V was pared by 7 bases and J by 5 bases, with 12 bases between. There are 13 residues in the CDR3. Germline V gene data show CDR1 as MDHEN and CDR2 as SYDVKM. This CDR3 reads CASIRAGDQPQHF. The CDR3 nucleotides are TGTGCCAGCATCCGAGCGGGCGATCAGCCCCAGCATTTT.

The chain recombines TRBV11-1 with TRBJ2-1; D unclear. The CDR3 totals 14 residues. Germline values: CDR1 SGHAT, CDR2 FQDESV (reference sequence). Trimming pared 6 bases from V and 8 bases from J, leaving 17 bases between. The CDR3 DNA reads TGTGCCAGCAGACCCCAGCTAACAGTGGATGAGCAGTTCTTC. Its translation is CASRPQLTVDEQFF. The variable domain in full, completed from reference TRBV11-1 and TRBJ2-1, reads EAEVAQSPRYKITEKSQAVAFWCDPISGHATLYWYRQILGQGPELLVQFQDESVVDDSQLPKDRFSAERLKGVDSTLKIQPAELGDSAMYLCASRPQLTVDEQFFGPGTRLTVL.

The chain joins TRBV6-5 to TRBJ2-7, with 10 bases that match TRBD2. After removal of 7 bases from V and 6 bases from J, the junction contained 6 bases not matched to a gene. Germline CDR1 is MNHEY and CDR2 is SVGAGI. CDR3 length: 13 residues. The CDR3: CASKLAGGGEQYF. CDR3 nucleotide sequence: TGTGCCAGCAAATTAGCGGGAGGTGGCGAGCAGTACTTC.

The chain is built from TRBV11-2 and TRBJ1-1; D is ambiguous. The CDR3 consists of 15 residues. In germline, CDR1 is SGHAT, CDR2 FQNNGV. V lost 0 bases, J lost 2 bases, and 10 bases lay in between. The CDR3 DNA reads as TGTGCCAGCAGCTTAGAAGCGGGAGCCAACACTGAAGCTTTCTTT. Protein product: CASSLEAGANTEAFF.

The chain has TRBV4-2 and TRBJ2-3, with 8 nucleotides matching TRBD2. Germline values: CDR1 LGHNA, CDR2 YNFKEQ. This CDR3 spans 16 amino acids. The J segment lost 1 base and the V segment lost 0 bases, leaving 3 bases of the junction unmatched. The CDR3 DNA reads as TGTGCCAGCAGCCAAGATAGACTAGCGCGCACAGATACGCAGTATTTT. It is translated as CASSQDRLARTDTQYF.

The chain joins TRBV27 to TRBJ2-3; 9 positions match TRBD2. The CDR3 covers 14 residues. The V gene end was trimmed by 6 bases and the J gene end by 0 bases; junction bases not matched to a gene: 1. In germline, CDR1 is MNHEY, CDR2 SMNVEV (reference sequence). The chain's CDR3 is CASRTSGSTDTQYF. Here the CDR3 DNA reads TGTGCCAGCAGGACTAGCGGTAGCACAGATACGCAGTATTTT.

The chain joins TRBV6-5 to TRBJ2-7, with TRBD1 identical over 12 bases. Germline loops: CDR1 MNHEY, CDR2 SVGAGI. This CDR3 spans 15 amino acids. J lost 11 bases, V lost 6 bases, and 14 bases had no gene match. The CDR3: CASSPHRDRGPLEYF. For the CDR3, the DNA is TGTGCCAGCAGCCCCCACCGGGACAGGGGGCCCCTGGAGTACTTC.

J is TRBJ2-2 and V is TRBV6-5; 8 nucleotides match TRBD1. The CDR3 spans 15 residues. The germline V gene has CDR1 MNHEY and CDR2 SVGAGI. J lost 7 bases, V lost 6 bases, and 10 bases had no gene match. The CDR3 coding sequence is TGTGCCAGCAGCGGACAGGGAAAAGCGGGCGGGGAGCTGTTTTTT. This sequence encodes CASSGQGKAGGELFF.

V gene TRBV11-2 combines with J gene TRBJ2-7; 8 nucleotides match TRBD2. Trimming cost V 6 bases and J 3 bases; bases outside gene matches: 13. Looked up from germline, CDR1 is SGHAT and CDR2 is FQNNGV. This CDR3 is built from 16 residues. The CDR3 DNA reads as TGTGCCAGCAGATCGTTGGGCGGGAGGACTAACTACGAGCAGTACTTC. It codes for CASRSLGGRTNYEQYF. Based on the CDR3 plus reference TRBV11-2 and TRBJ2-7, the full variable domain is EAGVAQSPRYKIIEKRQSVAFWCNPISGHATLYWYQQILGQGPKLLIQFQNNGVVDDSQLPKDRFSAERLKGVDSTLKIQPAKLEDSAVYLCASRSLGGRTNYEQYFGPGTRLTVT.

This chain joins TRBV6-5 and TRBJ2-2, with D possibly TRBD2 on 6 matching bases. The germline V gene has CDR1 MNHEY and CDR2 SVGAGI. Trimming pared 8 bases from V and 4 bases from J, leaving 17 bases between. CDR3 size: 15 residues. The CDR3 protein is CASVEGRGGTGELFF. The CDR3 bases are TGTGCCAGCGTGGAGGGAAGGGGTGGCACCGGGGAGCTGTTTTTT.

The V call is TRBV10-2, the J call TRBJ1-1; no reliable D call. Between the trimmed V and J ends, which lost 5 bases and 8 bases, there was a span of 12 bases. Germline CDR1 is WSHSY and CDR2 is SAAADI. This CDR3 is 12 amino acids long. CDR3 in amino acids: CASSLEAGEAFF. The CDR3 nucleotides are TGCGCCAGCAGTCTTGAGGCGGGAGAAGCTTTCTTT.

The chain is built from TRBV9 and TRBJ2-5; D call uncertain. Germline values: CDR1 SGDLS, CDR2 YYNGEE. Trimming shortened V by 0 bases and J by 4 bases, and 7 bases separated the two germline ends. This CDR3 is 13 amino acids long. The CDR3 reads CASSVAGRETQYF. In nucleotides, the CDR3 is TGTGCCAGCAGCGTAGCTGGGCGAGAGACCCAGTACTTC.

The J gene is TRBJ2-5, the V gene TRBV27; TRBD1 matches at 9 bases. The CDR3 is 14 residues long. Trimming removed 5 bases from V and 5 bases from J; junction bases left unmatched: 6. The V gene's germline CDR1 is MNHEY and CDR2 SMNVEV (reference sequence). The CDR3 DNA reads TGTGCCAGCAGTCCTAACAGGGGGCAGGAGACCCAGTACTTC. The encoded protein is CASSPNRGQETQYF.

The rearrangement joins TRBV6-5 to TRBJ2-5; 11 positions agree with TRBD1. The germline V gene encodes CDR1 MNHEY and CDR2 SVGAGI. V was clipped by 5 bases and J by 5 bases; unmatched bases: 7. The CDR3 consists of 15 residues. In nucleotides, the CDR3 is TGTGCCAGCAGTCCCGGACAGGGGGCACGTGAGACCCAGTACTTC. Translated, it gives CASSPGQGARETQYF.

The chain links TRBV11-2 to TRBJ2-3, with TRBD2 identical over 7 bases. Losses at the gene ends were 0 bases for V and 7 bases for J; bases not matched to a gene: 4. The CDR3 consists of 14 residues. From germline, CDR1 is SGHAT and CDR2 FQNNGV. The CDR3 nucleotides are TGTGCCAGCAGCTTAGAGCCGGGAGGAAATACGCAGTATTTT. Protein product: CASSLEPGGNTQYF.